A selection of T cell receptor beta chains follows, all from one sample in a study of T cells in localized non-small cell lung cancer. Generated by immunoSEQ multiplex PCR, the TCRdb table keeps only in-frame clones and is missing some. The table includes about 70,000 clones, roughly nine tenths detected once. The sequencing used peripheral blood, collected before any cancer treatment. The receptor source for this set is a male donor aged 60 or over with stage III squamous cell lung carcinoma. Both conserved end residues are part of each CDR3. A D gene is named only where the DNA matches it firmly. Where a row states a size, it is once, few, many or the class of an expanded clone; other rows omit it.

>NA|NA|TRBV5-4|TRBJ1-6
CASSRDGYNSPLHF
TGTGCCAGCAGCCGGGACGGTTATAATTCACCCCTCCACTTT
>NA|NA|TRBV7-8|TRBJ2-1
CASSFSSSSYNEQFF
TGTGCCAGCAGCTTCTCTTCGAGCTCCTACAATGAGCAGTTCTTC
>NA|NA|TRBV29-1|TRBJ2-5
CSVDRGSGRETQYF
TGCAGCGTTGACCGGGGGTCTGGTCGAGAGACCCAGTACTTC
>NA|NA|TRBV15|TRBJ2-5
CATSRGGQGLETQYF
TGTGCCACCAGCAGAGGTGGTCAGGGTTTAGAGACCCAGTACTTC
>TRBD1|NA|TRBV19|TRBJ1-5
CASSRQGQPQHF
TGTGCCAGTAGTCGACAGGGCCAGCCCCAGCATTTT
>NA|NA|TRBV5-1|TRBJ1-1
CASSLGQGSTEAFF
TGCGCCAGCAGCTTGGGGCAGGGAAGCACTGAAGCTTTCTTT
>TRBD1|NA|TRBV2|TRBJ1-1
CASSTTIRTGNTEAFF
TGTGCCAGCAGCACCACTATCCGGACAGGGAACACTGAAGCTTTCTTT
>NA|few|TRBV29-1|TRBJ1-1
CSATRTVMNTEAFF
TGCAGCGCTACACGGACAGTCATGAACACTGAAGCTTTCTTT
>NA|NA|TRBV19|TRBJ2-7
CASSIVPGANEQYF
TGTGCCAGTAGTATAGTCCCGGGGGCGAACGAGCAGTACTTC
>TRBD1|NA|TRBV27|TRBJ1-5
CASRKTGGTQPQHF
TGTGCCAGCAGAAAAACAGGGGGCACTCAGCCCCAGCATTTT
>NA|NA|TRBV28|TRBJ1-4
CASQGGRGNEKLFF
TGTGCCAGTCAGGGCGGCCGGGGTAATGAAAAACTGTTTTTT
>TRBD1|NA|TRBV30|TRBJ1-6
CAWSRTTGESYNSPLHF
TGTGCCTGGAGTCGAACCACAGGGGAATCCTATAATTCACCCCTCCACTTT
>NA|NA|TRBV27|TRBJ1-2
CASSRTGEAGANYGYTF
TGTGCCAGCAGCCGAACTGGGGAAGCGGGGGCTAACTATGGCTACACCTTC
>TRBD1|NA|TRBV18|TRBJ1-1
CASSPGQGPTEAFF
TGTGCCAGCTCCCCCGGACAGGGCCCTACTGAAGCTTTCTTT
>NA|NA|TRBV11-2|TRBJ2-1
CASSIGTLNYNEQFF
TGTGCCAGCAGCATAGGGACACTCAATTACAATGAGCAGTTCTTC
>TRBD2|NA|TRBV5-1|TRBJ2-1
CASSLAGTRSDEQFF
TGCGCCAGCAGCTTGGCCGGGACTAGGTCGGATGAGCAGTTCTTC
>NA|NA|TRBV7-3|TRBJ2-2
CASSLIGPSNTGELFF
TGTGCCAGCAGCTTAATTGGGCCCTCGAACACCGGGGAGCTGTTTTTT
>TRBD1|NA|TRBV29-1|TRBJ2-7
CSFGTGLNEQYF
TGCAGCTTCGGGACAGGGCTTAACGAGCAGTACTTC
>NA|once|TRBV6-1|TRBJ2-4
CASSVRPRQNKNIQYF
TGTGCCAGCAGTGTTCGCCCGCGACAGAACAAAAACATTCAGTACTTC
>NA|NA|TRBV6-5|TRBJ2-5
CASRSAVETQYF
TGTGCCAGCAGATCTGCGGTTGAGACCCAGTACTTC
>NA|NA|TRBV5-1|TRBJ1-5
CASSLEGDSNQPQHF
TGCGCCAGCAGCTTGGAAGGGGATAGCAATCAGCCCCAGCATTTT
>NA|NA|TRBV11-2|TRBJ1-3
CASSLDNFASIYF
TGTGCCAGCAGCTTAGATAATTTTGCTTCCATATATTTT
>NA|once|TRBV5-6|TRBJ2-4
CASSTQVAKNIQYF
TGTGCCAGCAGCACTCAGGTAGCCAAAAACATTCAGTACTTC
>NA|NA|TRBV21-1|TRBJ1-1
CASSKALTGLGTEAFF
TGTGCCAGCAGCAAAGCGCTGACGGGCCTCGGCACTGAAGCTTTCTTT
>NA|many|TRBV9|TRBJ2-3
CASSEGPPADTQYF
TGTGCCAGCAGCGAGGGACCGCCGGCAGATACGCAGTATTTT
>TRBD1|NA|TRBV5-1|TRBJ1-6
CASSSPQGTGGNSPLHF
TGCGCCAGCAGCTCCCCCCAGGGGACAGGGGGCAATTCACCCCTCCACTTT